Presented here are 18 T cell receptor beta chains from one specimen sequenced in a study of T-cell reconstitution after alpha-beta-depleted transplantation in children. The TCRbeta library incorporated unique molecular identifiers. In TCRdb, the PCR reads were re-called with MiXCR into one record per CDR3 protein. The sample lists hundreds of thousands of distinct CDR3 sequences; over 15% were seen once. The sample here was PBMCs from the stem cell graft donor, taken from the stem cell graft. Receptor source: a human donor who donated a stem cell graft to a child with acute myeloid leukemia.

The CDR3 sequence: CASSFASAMGFGYTF. The CDR3 region has the DNA TGTGCCAGCAGCTTTGCGTCGGCCATGGGTTTTGGCTACACCTTC. The V call is TRBV7-2, the J call TRBJ1-2, with unresolved D. This CDR3 contains 15 residues. Trimming took 3 bases from V and 7 from J, leaving 18 bases between them. The germline CDR1 and CDR2 sequences are SGHTA and FQGNSA.

This clonotype has a count of ten or more. V is TRBV6-5 and J is TRBJ1-1, with 9 bases that match TRBD1. This CDR3 is built from 15 residues. The trim removed 10 bases at V and 1 base at J, leaving 10 bases unmatched. CDR1 is MNHEY and CDR2 is SVGAGI in the germline V gene. As DNA, the CDR3 is TGTGCCACTAGACAGGGGGGGAGTCGGAACACTGAAGCTTTCTTT. Its protein product is CATRQGGSRNTEAFF.

The chain combines TRBV20-1 with TRBJ2-2, with D maybe TRBD1 (6 bases). Germline CDR1 reads DFQATT; CDR2 reads SNEGSKA (reference sequence). Trimming left V 6 bases short and J 7 bases short, with 18 bases between. The CDR3 has 14 residues. The CDR3 region has the DNA TGCAGTGCGCTTACAGGGCTGGCTGGCGGGGAGCTGTTTTTT. Translating gives CSALTGLAGGELFF.

This clonotype was picked up many times. J is TRBJ2-7 and V is TRBV5-1; possibly TRBD2 for D (5 bases). In germline, CDR1 is SGHRS, CDR2 YFSETQ. The CDR3 has 15 amino acids. Between the trimmed V and J ends, which lost 4 bases and 1 base, there was a span of 15 bases. CDR3 sequence: CASSRGDIQSYEQYV. The CDR3 DNA follows: TGCGCCAGCAGCCGGGGTGATATTCAGTCCTACGAGCAGTACGTC.

A few counts support this clonotype. This rearrangement joins TRBV6-2 or TRBV6-3 to TRBJ2-7; no firm D call. From germline, CDR1 is MNHEY and CDR2 SVGEGT. The CDR3 is 16 amino acids. V lost 6 bases, J lost 2 bases, and 20 bases lay in between. In DNA form, the CDR3 reads TGTGCCAGCAGAAGCGTAGGGCCCCTTATTGCCTACGAGCAGTACTTC. Protein: CASRSVGPLIAYEQYF.

The CDR3 DNA reads as TGTGCCAGCCGTACCTCAGGGGGCGGGGAGACCCAGTACTTC. Amino acid sequence: CASRTSGGGETQYF. The V gene is TRBV25-1, the J gene TRBJ2-5, with 8 nucleotides matching TRBD1. Per the germline V gene, CDR1 is MGHDK and CDR2 is SYGVNS. This CDR3 has 14 residues. J lost 5 bases, V lost 8 bases, and 10 bases had no gene match.

The table lists this clonotype with a few counts. The rearrangement uses TRBV4-3 and TRBJ2-7; a weak D match, TRBD2 (6 bases). V was cut by 0 bases and J by 3 bases, with 12 bases left in between. Germline V gives CDR1 LGHNA, CDR2 YSLEER. The CDR3 contains 15 residues. As DNA, the CDR3 is TGCGCCAGCAGCCAAGAATTCTGGGGGGACTACGAGCAGTACTTC. Protein sequence: CASSQEFWGDYEQYF.

The chain links TRBV15 to TRBJ2-1; 8 bases map to TRBD2. CDR1 LNHNV and CDR2 YYDKDF come from the germline V gene (reference sequence). J lost 5 bases, V lost 5 bases, and 8 bases had no gene match. This CDR3 region has 15 residues. CDR3 in DNA: TGTGCCACCAGCCAGACCACGGGGGGGGACAATGAGCAGTTCTTC. Translation gives CATSQTTGGDNEQFF.

This clonotype was observed many times. The chain is built from TRBV20-1 and TRBJ1-5; no definite D call. This CDR3 comprises 13 residues. Germline V lookup: CDR1 DFQATT, CDR2 SNEGSKA (reference sequence). Between the trimmed V and J ends, which lost 4 bases and 7 bases, there was a span of 14 bases. CDR3 coding DNA: TGCAGTGCTATGATCGACCTCAAGCAGCCCCAGCATTTT. Translated, it gives CSAMIDLKQPQHF.

The rearrangement joins TRBV6-5 to TRBJ1-5, with D perhaps TRBD1 (6 bases). V was pared by 10 bases and J by 4 bases, with 20 bases between. CDR3 length: 15 amino acids. Germline loops: CDR1 MNHEY, CDR2 SVGAGI. Here the CDR3 reads CATQLSLRGNQPQHF. CDR3 nucleotides: TGTGCCACCCAGTTATCCCTCAGGGGTAATCAGCCCCAGCATTTT.

This clonotype was seen many times. The V and J genes are TRBV7-2 and TRBJ2-5; D is possibly TRBD1 or TRBD2 (5 bases each). V lost 5 bases to trimming and J lost 2 bases, with 12 bases between them. The CDR3 has 14 residues. Germline V gene sequence: CDR1 SGHTA, CDR2 FQGNSA. CDR3 nucleotides: TGTGCCAGCAGCCCAGGGACGGTTCAAGAGACCCAGTACTTC. This gives the protein CASSPGTVQETQYF.

This clonotype was seen many times. This chain links TRBV20-1 with TRBJ2-1; 7 bases align to TRBD2. The CDR3 sequence is 14 residues long. The V gene's germline CDR1 is DFQATT and CDR2 SNEGSKA (reference sequence). J lost 5 bases, V lost 5 bases, and 9 bases had no gene match. Here the CDR3 reads CSAPSGGGHNEQFF. Written as DNA, the CDR3 is TGCAGTGCTCCTAGCGGTGGGGGACACAATGAGCAGTTCTTC.

This clonotype was counted at least ten times. Here the CDR3 reads CASSEFLAGGRTGELFF. For the CDR3, the DNA is TGTGCCAGCAGTGAATTTCTAGCGGGGGGGCGCACCGGGGAGCTGTTTTTT. The chain has TRBV25-1 and TRBJ2-2; 12 nucleotides line up with TRBD2. The CDR3 is 17 residues long. V shed 1 base, J shed 4 bases, and the junction held 4 bases outside the gene matches. CDR1 is MGHDK and CDR2 is SYGVNS in the germline V gene.

This clonotype was recorded a few times. The chain carries TRBV7-9 and TRBJ1-4; TRBD1 matches 8 bases. CDR1 and CDR2 from the germline V gene are SEHNR and FQNEAQ (reference sequence). Trimming cost V 5 bases and J 7 bases; bases outside gene matches: 6. The CDR3 is 14 amino acids. The CDR3 sequence: CASSLTGGSEKLFF. The CDR3, as DNA: TGTGCCAGCAGCCTTACAGGGGGGAGTGAAAAACTGTTTTTT.

This clonotype was found a few times. The chain recombines TRBV29-1 with TRBJ1-5; tentative D call: TRBD1 (5 bases). The CDR3 has 19 amino acids. The germline V gene encodes CDR1 SQVTM and CDR2 ANQGSEA. The CDR3 DNA sequence: TGCGCTGTTTTTGGGGGGTATCGGGGCTATCAGGGCAGCAATCAGCCCCAGCATTTT. It is translated as CAVFGGYRGYQGSNQPQHF.

The gene calls are TRBV7-9 and TRBJ1-3; D remains unclear. Germline CDR1 and CDR2: SEHNR and FQNEAQ (reference sequence). V lost 7 bases to trimming and J lost 0 bases, with 10 bases between them. The CDR3 runs 14 residues. CDR3: CASIEELSGNTIYF. CDR3 coding DNA: TGTGCCAGCATCGAGGAACTCTCTGGAAACACCATATATTTT. Full variable domain (remainder filled in from reference TRBV7-9 and TRBJ1-3): DTGVSQNPRHKITKRGQNVTFRCDPISEHNRLYWYRQTLGQGPEFLTYFQNEAQLEKSRLLSDRFSAERPKGSFSTLEIQRTEQGDSAMYLCASIEELSGNTIYFGEGSWLTVV.

This clonotype was seen ten or more times. CDR3 sequence (DNA): TGCGCCAGCAGCTTGGATAGCGGGAGCACAGATACGCAGTATTTT. This translates into CASSLDSGSTDTQYF. The rearrangement joins TRBV5-1 to TRBJ2-3, with TRBD2 matching over 7 bases. Germline V gene sequence: CDR1 SGHRS, CDR2 YFSETQ. J lost 0 bases, V lost 0 bases, and 1 base had no gene match. The length of the CDR3 is 15 residues.

This clonotype was detected ten times or more. The V gene is TRBV20-1, the J gene TRBJ2-3; 10 positions agree with TRBD2. The CDR3 has 17 amino acids. Germline CDR1 DFQATT, CDR2 SNEGSKA (reference sequence). V lost 1 base to trimming and J lost 0 bases; unmatched junction nucleotides: 7. CDR3 nucleotides: TGCAGTGCTAGAGGAGTGGGTAGCGGGGGGAGCACAGATACGCAGTATTTT. This codes for CSARGVGSGGSTDTQYF.